One and the same sample provided the 14 T cell receptor beta chains below, sequenced in a study of cytomegalovirus exposure and HLA in healthy donors. 60 Vbeta and 13 Jbeta primers were used in PCR. The method was immunoSEQ multiplex PCR; TCRdb's version includes in-frame clones alone and lacks a portion of them. The table includes some 170,000 clones, 70% to 90% detected once. The specimen sequenced was PBMCs. All receptors derive from a woman aged 25 to 39 in good health and CMV-seronegative.

The gene calls are TRBV18 and TRBJ1-1; D call uncertain. The CDR3 sequence is 12 residues long. V lost 2 bases to trimming and J lost 4 bases, with 5 bases between them. Looked up from germline, CDR1 is KGHSH and CDR2 is LQKENI. CDR3 bases: TGTGCCAGCTCACCAGAGGGCACTGAAGCTTTCTTT. It specifies CASSPEGTEAFF. Filled out from reference TRBV18 and TRBJ1-1, the complete variable domain reads NAGVMQNPRHLVRRRGQEARLRCSPMKGHSHVYWYRQLPEEGLKFMVYLQKENIIDESGMPKERFSAEFPKEGPSILRIQQVVRGDSAAYFCASSPEGTEAFFGQGTRLTVV.

This sequence joins TRBV19 and TRBJ2-7; a possible D gene is TRBD2 (6 bases). V lost 8 bases to trimming and J lost 3 bases, with 11 bases between them. Germline V lookup: CDR1 LNHDA, CDR2 SQIVND (reference sequence). The length of the CDR3 is 12 residues. CDR3 in amino acids: CASGRLGYEQYF. For the CDR3, the DNA is TGTGCCAGTGGCAGACTAGGCTACGAGCAGTACTTC.

V and J are TRBV5-1 and TRBJ1-2; 8 bases align to TRBD1. Looked up from germline, CDR1 is SGHRS and CDR2 is YFSETQ. The CDR3 length is 14 residues. The junction had 7 bases not matched to a gene; V was cut back by 5 bases and J by 4 bases. CDR3 sequence reads: CASSFDRGAYGYTF. The CDR3 bases are TGCGCCAGCAGTTTCGACAGGGGCGCCTATGGCTACACCTTC. Based on the CDR3 plus reference TRBV5-1 and TRBJ1-2, the full variable domain is KAGVTQTPRYLIKTRGQQVTLSCSPISGHRSVSWYQQTPGQGLQFLFEYFSETQRNKGNFPGRFSGRQFSNSRSEMNVSTLELGDSALYLCASSFDRGAYGYTFGSGTRLTVV.

This sequence joins TRBV27 and TRBJ2-7; 9 nucleotides agree with TRBD1. The CDR3 sequence is 15 residues long. CDR1 is MNHEY and CDR2 is SMNVEV in the germline V gene (reference sequence). V was clipped by 5 bases and J by 2 bases; unmatched bases: 7. The CDR3 coding sequence is TGTGCCAGCAGTGACCGGGGGACAGGGACCTACGAGCAGTACTTC. Translation: CASSDRGTGTYEQYF.

The V gene is TRBV12-2, the J gene TRBJ2-5; whether TRBD2, the table's D call, matches the DNA was not checked. The DNA end lines up better with TRBJ2-7; the J call may be wrong. TRBV12-2 is labeled a pseudogene. This CDR3 contains 16 residues. In nucleotides, the CDR3 is TGTGCAAGTCGCTTACCGCCGACTAGCGGGGAATCCGAGCAGTACTTC. It codes for CASRLPPTSGESEQYF.

This clone has only one observation. This sequence joins TRBV19 and TRBJ2-7, with a weak D call TRBD1 (7 bases). Deletions cut 5 bases from V and 0 bases from J, with 14 bases between. This CDR3 comprises 15 residues. Germline V gene lookup returns CDR1 LNHDA and CDR2 SQIVND (reference sequence). Here the CDR3 DNA reads TGTGCCAGTAGTCGGGGGACAGACCCCTCCTACGAGCAGTACTTC. It yields the protein CASSRGTDPSYEQYF. The entire variable domain, with the rest obtained from reference TRBV19 and TRBJ2-7, is as follows: DGGITQSPKYLFRKEGQNVTLSCEQNLNHDAMYWYRQDPGQGLRLIYYSQIVNDFQKGDIAEGYSVSREKKESFPLTVTSAQKNPTAFYLCASSRGTDPSYEQYFGPGTRLTVT.

V and J are TRBV27 and TRBJ1-5, with 7 bases that match TRBD1. Per germline, CDR1 MNHEY and CDR2 SMNVEV (reference sequence). V dropped 6 bases and J dropped 2; count of bases not matched to a gene: 13. The CDR3 is made up of 17 amino acids. CDR3 sequence (DNA): TGTGCCAGCAGGCCCGCCTTGACAGGGTCCGGCAATCAGCCCCAGCATTTT. Translated, it gives CASRPALTGSGNQPQHF.

This clone occurred once. This sequence joins TRBV27 and TRBJ2-1, with TRBD1 matching over 8 bases. Germline V CDR1 and CDR2: MNHEY, SMNVEV (reference sequence). After removal of 5 bases from V and 6 bases from J, the junction contained 6 bases not matched to a gene. This CDR3 is built from 14 residues. CDR3: CASSPTTGGNEQFF. CDR3 bases: TGTGCCAGCAGTCCAACAACAGGGGGCAATGAGCAGTTCTTC.

This clone has just a few counts. The chain uses TRBV5-1 and TRBJ1-1; no reliable D call. Per the germline V gene, CDR1 is SGHRS and CDR2 is YFSETQ. V was pared by 0 bases and J by 7 bases, with 13 bases between. The CDR3 runs to 14 residues. The CDR3 loop is CASSLGANVVEAFF. The CDR3 nucleotides are TGCGCCAGCAGCTTGGGGGCAAATGTCGTTGAAGCTTTCTTT.

The V and J genes are TRBV5-6 and TRBJ1-4; a weak D match, TRBD1 (6 bases). Trimming stripped 4 bases from V and 0 bases from J, with 16 bases between. Per germline, CDR1 SGHDT and CDR2 YYEEEE. The CDR3 has 17 residues. CDR3 region: CASSRMDSTATNEKLFF. The CDR3 region has the DNA TGTGCCAGCAGCCGCATGGACAGTACCGCAACTAATGAAAAACTGTTTTTT.

The chain employs TRBV7-2 and TRBJ2-6, with D possibly TRBD1 on 5 matching bases. The germline CDR1 and CDR2 sequences are SGHTA and FQGNSA. V shed 5 bases and J shed 0 bases, with 14 bases lying between them. This CDR3 comprises 17 residues. CDR3 DNA: TGTGCCAGCAGCCCGAGGCAGGGCCCCTCTGGGGCCAACGTCCTGACTTTC. Amino acids: CASSPRQGPSGANVLTF.

This clone was counted between two and nine times. The V and J genes are TRBV6-5 and TRBJ1-3; 7 bases agree with TRBD1. Unmatched junction bases numbered 6, after V lost 6 bases and J lost 4 bases. Germline assignment: CDR1 MNHEY and CDR2 SVGAGI. The CDR3 has 14 residues. This chain's CDR3 is CASRPQGYGNTIYF. The CDR3 DNA reads TGTGCCAGCAGGCCACAGGGGTACGGAAACACCATATATTTT.

There are a few counts of this clone. The chain couples TRBV4-3 to TRBJ2-7; 11 nucleotides agree with TRBD2. Trimming cost V 3 bases and J 4 bases; bases outside gene matches: 8. The germline V gene encodes CDR1 LGHNA and CDR2 YSLEER. The CDR3 spans 16 residues. For the CDR3, the DNA is TGCGCCAGCAGCCAGGGGCTAGCGGGGGGAGCGTACGAGCAGTACTTC. It codes for CASSQGLAGGAYEQYF.

Concerning this clone itself: A read error may account for a junction end that differs from germline. The chain employs TRBV13 and TRBJ2-7; 8 bases map to TRBD2. CDR1 PRHDT and CDR2 FYEKMQ come from the germline V gene (reference sequence). The CDR3 has 14 amino acids. CDR3 coding DNA: TGTGCCAGCAGGTTAGCGGGAAGGAGGTACGAGCAGTACTTC. Amino acids: CASRLAGRRYEQYF.